The 27 T cell receptor beta chains in this list originate from one sample, sequenced in a study of T-cell reconstitution after alpha-beta-depleted transplantation in children. The library targeted TCRbeta and was prepared with unique molecular identifiers. In TCRdb, the PCR reads were re-called with MiXCR into one record per CDR3 protein. The sample contains about 500,000 distinct CDR3 sequences, about 30% of which appear only once. The material sequenced was PBMCs from the stem cell graft donor, taken from the stem cell graft. The receptors were sampled from a human donor who donated a stem cell graft to a child with aplastic anemia.

The gene calls are TRBV29-1 and TRBJ1-1, with D possibly matching TRBD1 (5 bases). V was pared by 4 bases and J by 6 bases, with 15 bases between. CDR1 is SQVTM and CDR2 is ANQGSEA in the germline V gene. The CDR3 loop spans 13 amino acids. Here the CDR3 reads CSVGRGQGAEAFF. The CDR3 nucleotides read TGCAGCGTTGGGAGAGGGCAGGGCGCTGAAGCTTTCTTT.

This chain connects TRBV6-2 or TRBV6-3 to TRBJ1-5, with 8 nucleotides matching TRBD1. The CDR3 is 16 amino acids. The trim removed 2 bases at V and 4 bases at J, leaving 7 bases unmatched. Looked up from germline, CDR1 is MNHEY and CDR2 is SVGEGT. The CDR3 DNA is TGTGCCAGCAGTTACCTCGGGGACAGGTTGAATCAGCCCCAGCATTTT. This sequence encodes CASSYLGDRLNQPQHF.

V and J are TRBV27 and TRBJ2-1; D might be TRBD1 (6 bases). V was clipped by 6 bases and J by 3 bases, with 24 bases between them. The CDR3 totals 18 residues. Per germline, CDR1 MNHEY and CDR2 SMNVEV (reference sequence). The CDR3 region is CASSLAPPQGRVYNEQFF. CDR3 DNA sequence: TGTGCCAGCAGCTTAGCTCCCCCCCAGGGGAGAGTCTACAATGAGCAGTTCTTC.

This clonotype was seen more than once but under ten times. The chain couples TRBV5-6 to TRBJ2-6; a possible D gene is TRBD2 (5 bases). The CDR3 is made up of 15 amino acids. The V gene lost 1 base and the J gene lost 6 bases, with 11 bases spanning the gap. Germline CDR1 is SGHDT and CDR2 is YYEEEE. The CDR3 bases are TGTGCCAGCAGCTTGTGGGAGAAGGTGGCCAACGTCCTGACTTTC. This codes for CASSLWEKVANVLTF.

In this sample, this clonotype turned up a few times. This chain links TRBV29-1 with TRBJ1-1; 9 bases map to TRBD1. This CDR3 is 16 amino acids long. Germline V gives CDR1 SQVTM, CDR2 ANQGSEA. The V gene end was trimmed by 5 bases and the J gene end by 0 bases; junction bases not matched to a gene: 10. The CDR3 is CSVRITGGAVNTEAFF. The DNA for the CDR3 is TGCAGCGTTAGGATAACAGGGGGCGCAGTGAACACTGAAGCTTTCTTT.

The chain joins TRBV7-9 to TRBJ1-4; no clear D. There are 15 residues in the CDR3. The germline CDR1 and CDR2 sequences are SEHNR and FQNEAQ (reference sequence). V was trimmed by 6 bases and J by 8 bases, leaving 19 bases between them. The CDR3 region has the DNA TGTGCCAGCAGTTCCCAGGAGGGAATTTACGAAAAACTGTTTTTT. As protein: CASSSQEGIYEKLFF. Drawing the rest from reference TRBV7-9 and TRBJ1-4, the complete variable domain is DTGVSQNPRHKITKRGQNVTFRCDPISEHNRLYWYRQTLGQGPEFLTYFQNEAQLEKSRLLSDRFSAERPKGSFSTLEIQRTEQGDSAMYLCASSSQEGIYEKLFFGSGTQLSVL.

The rearrangement joins TRBV10-3 to TRBJ2-2, with 10 positions matching TRBD2. This CDR3 comprises 13 residues. Germline CDR1 and CDR2: ENHRY and SYGVKD. V shed 10 bases and J 6 bases; nucleotides not matched to a gene: 5. CDR3 coding DNA: TGTGCCACCAGGGGGACTAGCGCCGGGGAGCTGTTTTTT. Its protein is CATRGTSAGELFF.

This clonotype was seen more than once but under ten times. The gene calls are TRBV6-5 and TRBJ2-1, with a possible D match to TRBD1 (6 bases). Germline V gene lookup returns CDR1 MNHEY and CDR2 SVGAGI. V lost 3 bases and J lost 10, with 16 bases in between. The CDR3 is 14 residues long. DNA of the CDR3: TGTGCCAGCAGTTATCCGACAGGTGGGGCCGAGCAGTTCTTC. Translation gives CASSYPTGGAEQFF.

This sequence joins TRBV20-1 and TRBJ1-5; tentatively, D is TRBD1 (5 bases). The CDR3 has 13 amino acids. Trimming cost V 0 bases and J 5 bases, with 8 bases left between them. CDR1 is DFQATT, CDR2 SNEGSKA, per germline (reference sequence). DNA for the CDR3: TGCAGTGCTAGAGAGGACACTCATCAGCCCCAGCATTTT. This codes for CSAREDTHQPQHF.

The rearrangement uses TRBV19 and TRBJ2-7; D not resolved. Germline V gene data show CDR1 as LNHDA and CDR2 as SQIVND (reference sequence). The CDR3 length is 13 residues. Trimming took 5 bases from V and 0 from J, leaving 8 bases between them. CDR3 region: CASSFADSYEQYF. As DNA, the CDR3 is TGTGCCAGTAGTTTCGCAGACTCCTACGAGCAGTACTTC.

This chain connects TRBV10-2 to TRBJ2-1, with 14 bases fitting TRBD2. The CDR3 has 16 residues. Trimming removed 4 bases from V and 3 bases from J; junction bases left unmatched: 2. Germline values: CDR1 WSHSY, CDR2 SAAADI. The CDR3 loop is CASSGTSGRFYNEQFF. Here the CDR3 DNA reads TGCGCCAGCAGTGGGACTAGCGGGAGGTTCTACAATGAGCAGTTCTTC.

The gene calls are TRBV27 and TRBJ1-2; 8 nucleotides agree with TRBD1. Losses at the gene ends were 6 bases for V and 2 bases for J; bases not matched to a gene: 5. The CDR3 extends over 14 amino acids. Germline CDR1 and CDR2: MNHEY and SMNVEV (reference sequence). The CDR3 coding sequence is TGTGCCAGCAGGGGGACAGGCCTCAACTATGGCTACACCTTC. Amino acids: CASRGTGLNYGYTF.

The chain links TRBV28 to TRBJ2-7; 8 bases agree with TRBD1. The trim removed 6 bases at V and 3 bases at J, leaving 13 bases unmatched. Germline V gene sequence: CDR1 MDHEN, CDR2 SYDVKM. This CDR3 spans 16 amino acids. The CDR3 region has the DNA TGTGCCAGCAGCAGGACCGGGACAGGCTCGGTCTACGAGCAGTACTTC. Translated, it gives CASSRTGTGSVYEQYF.

The gene calls are TRBV20-1 and TRBJ1-1, with TRBD1 as a possible D gene (5 bases). The germline V and J ends were trimmed by 0 bases and 12 bases, with 20 bases remaining between them. Germline-derived CDR1 and CDR2 are DFQATT and SNEGSKA (reference sequence). This CDR3 is 14 amino acids long. The CDR3 loop is CSARDLGASSGTFF. The CDR3 region has the DNA TGCAGTGCTAGAGATCTTGGGGCCTCCTCCGGGACTTTCTTT.

The CDR3 loop reads CASSPLGVGENIQYF. CDR3 nucleotides: TGTGCCAGCAGCCCCTTGGGGGTAGGAGAAAACATTCAGTACTTC. This chain connects TRBV11-2 to TRBJ2-4; D is perhaps TRBD1 or TRBD2 (5 bases each). Per the germline V gene, CDR1 is SGHAT and CDR2 is FQNNGV. The ends were cut back, 5 bases at V and 5 bases at J, with 16 bases in the middle. This CDR3 spans 15 amino acids.

This rearrangement joins TRBV7-6 to TRBJ2-1; 10 positions match TRBD2. V dropped 5 bases and J dropped 8; count of bases not matched to a gene: 15. Germline V gene lookup returns CDR1 SGHVS and CDR2 FNYEAQ. The CDR3 covers 17 residues. CDR3 nucleotides: TGTGCCAGCAGCACTGGCTTATTAGCGGGGGGTTTCGATGAGCAGTTCTTC. It specifies CASSTGLLAGGFDEQFF.

J is TRBJ1-1 and V is TRBV12-3 or TRBV12-4; 8 bases line up with TRBD1. The trim removed 6 bases at V and 1 base at J, leaving 1 base unmatched. This CDR3 has 13 amino acids. The CDR3 DNA sequence: TGTGCCAGCAGACAGGGGGGGAACACTGAAGCTTTCTTT. The encoded protein is CASRQGGNTEAFF.

There are a few counts of this clonotype. The chain carries TRBV29-1 and TRBJ2-6; D uncertain. Germline CDR1 and CDR2: SQVTM and ANQGSEA. This CDR3 is 12 amino acids long. The CDR3, as DNA: TGCACGGTCGTCTCTGGGGCCAACGTCCTGACTTTC. It yields the protein CTVVSGANVLTF.

The chain couples TRBV4-1 to TRBJ1-6; possible D gene TRBD1, 5 bases. This CDR3 is 15 amino acids long. CDR1 is MGHRA, CDR2 YSYEKL, per germline. The germline V and J ends were trimmed by 0 bases and 8 bases, with 11 bases remaining between them. For the CDR3, the DNA is TGCGCCAGCAGCCAAGAACGCAGGGTGCATTCACCCCTCCACTTT. This codes for CASSQERRVHSPLHF.

There are a few counts of this clonotype. This rearrangement joins TRBV12-3 or TRBV12-4 to TRBJ1-5; possibly TRBD1 for D (6 bases). CDR3 length equals 17 residues. Trimming removed 2 bases from V and 1 base from J, with 15 bases in between. The CDR3 here is CASSLLRDTRSNQPQHF. The CDR3 DNA sequence: TGTGCCAGCAGTTTACTCCGGGACACACGAAGCAATCAGCCCCAGCATTTT.

This clonotype was observed a handful of times. The chain joins TRBV24-1 to TRBJ1-1; 7 bases are a match to TRBD1. V shed 5 bases, J shed 4 bases, and the junction held 9 bases outside the gene matches. The germline V gene has CDR1 KGHDR and CDR2 SFDVKD. The CDR3 consists of 15 residues. CDR3 protein: CATSARIGTVTEAFF. CDR3 bases: TGTGCCACCAGTGCCCGAATCGGGACAGTCACTGAAGCTTTCTTT.

The chain carries TRBV6-2 or TRBV6-3 and TRBJ2-4; 10 bases fit TRBD1. Per the germline V gene, CDR1 is MNHEY and CDR2 is SVGEGT. The CDR3 runs 12 residues. The V segment lost 6 bases and the J segment 16 bases; nucleotides outside the gene matches: 9. The CDR3 is CASSQGQGNVYF. In DNA, the CDR3 is TGTGCCAGCAGCCAGGGACAGGGGAATGTCTACTTC.

This clonotype was seen a few times. This chain joins TRBV5-1 and TRBJ2-3, with 9 positions matching TRBD2. CDR3 length: 20 residues. Trimming took 4 bases from V and 6 from J; bases not matched to a gene: 24. Germline values: CDR1 SGHRS, CDR2 YFSETQ. CDR3 residues: CASSLGTPAGLAPLSDTQYF. In DNA, the CDR3 is TGCGCCAGCAGCCTCGGGACACCCGCCGGACTAGCGCCTCTTAGCGATACGCAGTATTTT.

In its sample, this clonotype was seen a few times. The gene calls are TRBV6-2 or TRBV6-3 and TRBJ2-2; TRBD1 matches at 8 bases. After removal of 6 bases from V and 7 bases from J, the junction contained 10 bases not matched to a gene. CDR3 length equals 15 residues. Germline CDR1 and CDR2: MNHEY and SVGEGT. Here the CDR3 reads CASRPDRVGFGELFF. CDR3 DNA: TGTGCCAGCAGGCCGGACAGGGTTGGTTTCGGGGAGCTGTTTTTT.

The V call is TRBV29-1, the J call TRBJ2-2; unclear D gene. The CDR3 contains 14 residues. The germline gives CDR1 SQVTM, CDR2 ANQGSEA. The V end lost 3 bases, the J end lost 0 bases, and 8 bases lay between the germline ends. The CDR3 DNA reads as TGCAGCGTTGATGCCAGGACGAACACCGGGGAGCTGTTTTTT. Amino acids: CSVDARTNTGELFF.

The genes are TRBV5-1 and TRBJ2-7; 7 bases are a match to TRBD2. CDR1 SGHRS and CDR2 YFSETQ come from the germline V gene. The CDR3 is made up of 15 amino acids. The ends lost 0 bases at V and 3 bases at J; junction bases unmatched: 6. The CDR3 DNA is TGCGCCAGCAGCTTGGGTGGTAGCGGGCTCTACGAGCAGTACTTC. Translated, it gives CASSLGGSGLYEQYF.

This clonotype was seen a handful of times. V gene TRBV30 combines with J gene TRBJ2-3; D could derive from TRBD1 or TRBD2 (6 bases each). V was clipped by 7 bases and J by 6 bases, with 26 bases between them. Germline V gene sequence: CDR1 GTSNPN, CDR2 SVGIG (reference sequence). There are 16 residues in the CDR3. The CDR3 DNA is TGTGCCTCCCTAACGGGGGCAGGGGCACCAGGGGATACGCAGTATTTT. Protein product: CASLTGAGAPGDTQYF.